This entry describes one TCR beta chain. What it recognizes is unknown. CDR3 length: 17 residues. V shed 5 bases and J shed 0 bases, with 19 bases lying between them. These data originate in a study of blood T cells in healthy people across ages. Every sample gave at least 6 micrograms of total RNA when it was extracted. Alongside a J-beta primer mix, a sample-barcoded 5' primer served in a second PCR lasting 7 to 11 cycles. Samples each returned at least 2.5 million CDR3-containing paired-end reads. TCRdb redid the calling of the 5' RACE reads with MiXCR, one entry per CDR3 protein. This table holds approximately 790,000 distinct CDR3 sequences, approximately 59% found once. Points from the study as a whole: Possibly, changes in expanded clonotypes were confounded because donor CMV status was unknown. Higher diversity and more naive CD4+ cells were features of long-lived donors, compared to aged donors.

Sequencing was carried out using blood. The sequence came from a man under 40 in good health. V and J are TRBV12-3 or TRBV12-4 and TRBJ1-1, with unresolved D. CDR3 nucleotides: TGTGCCAGCAGTCCGCGGACGGCTCTACATATGAACACTGAAGCTTTCTTT. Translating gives CASSPRTALHMNTEAFF.